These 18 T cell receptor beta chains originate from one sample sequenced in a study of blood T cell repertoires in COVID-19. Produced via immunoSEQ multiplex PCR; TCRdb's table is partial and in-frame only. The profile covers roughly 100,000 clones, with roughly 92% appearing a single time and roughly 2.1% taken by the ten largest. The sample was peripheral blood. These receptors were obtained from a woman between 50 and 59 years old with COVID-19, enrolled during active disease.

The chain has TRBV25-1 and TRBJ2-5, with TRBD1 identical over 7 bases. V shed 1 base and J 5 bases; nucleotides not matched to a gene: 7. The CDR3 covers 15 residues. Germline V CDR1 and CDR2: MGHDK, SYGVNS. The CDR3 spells CASSEWVTGKETQYF. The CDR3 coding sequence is TGTGCCAGCAGTGAATGGGTGACAGGGAAGGAGACCCAGTACTTC. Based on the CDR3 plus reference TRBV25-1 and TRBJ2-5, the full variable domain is EADIYQTPRYLVIGTGKKITLECSQTMGHDKMYWYQQDPGMELHLIHYSYGVNSTEKGDLSSESTVSRIRTEHFPLTLESARPSHTSQYLCASSEWVTGKETQYFGPGTRLLVL.

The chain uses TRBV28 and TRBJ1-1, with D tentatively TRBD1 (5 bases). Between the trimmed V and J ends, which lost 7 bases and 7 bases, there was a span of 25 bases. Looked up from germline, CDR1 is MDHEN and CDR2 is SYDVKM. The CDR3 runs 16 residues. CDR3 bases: TGTGCCAGCAAACTGGGACTATATGACGACAATTTTGAAGCTTTCTTT. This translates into CASKLGLYDDNFEAFF.

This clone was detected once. The CDR3 region has the DNA TGTGCCAGCAGCCCGTCGGGGGGCGGAAACACCATATATTTT. It is translated as CASSPSGGGNTIYF. The chain recombines TRBV6-6 with TRBJ1-3; a possible D gene is TRBD1 (6 bases). Germline CDR1 is MNHNY and CDR2 is SVGAGI (reference sequence). CDR3 size: 14 residues. V was shortened by 6 bases and J by 4 bases, with 13 bases between the two germline ends.

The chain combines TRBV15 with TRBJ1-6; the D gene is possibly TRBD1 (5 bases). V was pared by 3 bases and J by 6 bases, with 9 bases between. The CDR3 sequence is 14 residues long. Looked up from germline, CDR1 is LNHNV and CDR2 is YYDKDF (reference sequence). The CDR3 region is CATSSKGANSPLHF. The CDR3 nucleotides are TGTGCCACCAGCAGCAAAGGGGCTAATTCACCCCTCCACTTT.

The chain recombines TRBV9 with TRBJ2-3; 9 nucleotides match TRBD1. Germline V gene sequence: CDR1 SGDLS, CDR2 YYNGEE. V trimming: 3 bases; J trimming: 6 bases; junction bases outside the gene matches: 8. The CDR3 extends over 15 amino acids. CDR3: CASSALQGAADTQYF. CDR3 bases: TGTGCCAGCAGCGCCTTACAGGGGGCAGCCGATACGCAGTATTTT.

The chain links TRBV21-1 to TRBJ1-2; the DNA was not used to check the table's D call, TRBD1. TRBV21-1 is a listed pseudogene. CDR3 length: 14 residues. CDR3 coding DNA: TGTGCCAGCAGCAAAGGGGACAGCGTCTATGGCTACACCTTC. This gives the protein CASSKGDSVYGYTF.

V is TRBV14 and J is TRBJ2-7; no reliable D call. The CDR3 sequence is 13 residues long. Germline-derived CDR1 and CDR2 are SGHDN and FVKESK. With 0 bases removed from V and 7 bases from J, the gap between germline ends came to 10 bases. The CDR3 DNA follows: TGTGCCAGCAGCCAAGATCTAGGAAAGGAGCAGTACGTC. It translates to CASSQDLGKEQYV.

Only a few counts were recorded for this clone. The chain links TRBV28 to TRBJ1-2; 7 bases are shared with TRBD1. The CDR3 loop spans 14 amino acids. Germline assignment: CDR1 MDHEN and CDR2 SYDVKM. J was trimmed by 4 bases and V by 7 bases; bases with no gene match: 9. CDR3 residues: CASISTGFGYGYTF. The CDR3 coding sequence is TGTGCCAGCATCTCGACAGGGTTTGGCTATGGCTACACCTTC.

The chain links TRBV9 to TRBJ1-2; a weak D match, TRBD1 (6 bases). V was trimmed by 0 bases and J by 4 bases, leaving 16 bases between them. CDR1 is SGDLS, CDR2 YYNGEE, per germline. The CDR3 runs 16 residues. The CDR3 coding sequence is TGTGCCAGCAGCGTAGCCTCAGGGGACCTGATCTATGGCTACACCTTC. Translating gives CASSVASGDLIYGYTF.

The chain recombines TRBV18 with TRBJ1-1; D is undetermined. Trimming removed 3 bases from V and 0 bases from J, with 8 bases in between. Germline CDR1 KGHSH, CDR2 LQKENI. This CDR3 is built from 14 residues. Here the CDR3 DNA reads TGTGCCAGCTCACCGCCACACATGAACACTGAAGCTTTCTTT. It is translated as CASSPPHMNTEAFF.

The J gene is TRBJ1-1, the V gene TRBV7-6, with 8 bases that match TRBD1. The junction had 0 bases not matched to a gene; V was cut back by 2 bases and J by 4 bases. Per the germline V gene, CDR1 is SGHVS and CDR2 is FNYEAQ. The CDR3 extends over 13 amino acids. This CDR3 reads CASSLTGGTEAFF. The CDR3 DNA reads TGTGCCAGCAGCTTAACAGGGGGCACTGAAGCTTTCTTT.

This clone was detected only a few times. The CDR3 DNA reads TGTGCCAGCAGCTACCAGGGGTGGGGCTACACCTTC. Protein sequence: CASSYQGWGYTF. The chain is built from TRBV5-6 and TRBJ1-2; D perhaps matches TRBD1 (6 bases). V lost 3 bases to trimming and J lost 8 bases, with 11 bases between them. Germline CDR1 reads SGHDT; CDR2 reads YYEEEE. The CDR3 extends over 12 amino acids. The full variable domain, its missing parts supplied by reference TRBV5-6 and TRBJ1-2, is DAGVTQSPTHLIKTRGQQVTLRCSPKSGHDTVSWYQQALGQGPQFIFQYYEEEERQRGNFPDRFSGHQFPNYSSELNVNALLLGDSALYLCASSYQGWGYTFGSGTRLTVV.

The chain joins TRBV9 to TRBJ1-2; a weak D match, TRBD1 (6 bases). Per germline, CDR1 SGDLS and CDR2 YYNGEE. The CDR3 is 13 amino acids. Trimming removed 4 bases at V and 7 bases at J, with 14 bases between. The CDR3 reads CASSPGGGFGYTF. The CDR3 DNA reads TGTGCCAGCAGCCCTGGGGGGGGCTTTGGCTACACCTTC.

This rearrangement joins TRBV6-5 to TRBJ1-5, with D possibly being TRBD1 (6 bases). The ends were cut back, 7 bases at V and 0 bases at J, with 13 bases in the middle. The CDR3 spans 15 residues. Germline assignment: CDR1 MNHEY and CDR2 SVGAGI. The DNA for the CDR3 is TGTGCCAGCACTCAGAGGACAGTTAGCAATCAGCCCCAGCATTTT. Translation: CASTQRTVSNQPQHF.

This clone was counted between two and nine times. Here the CDR3 reads CASSLRGKRGTDTQYF. CDR3 bases: TGTGCCAGCAGCCTCCGGGGAAAGCGGGGCACAGATACGCAGTATTTT. The J gene is TRBJ2-3, the V gene TRBV27; a possible D gene is TRBD2 (6 bases). V was trimmed by 6 bases and J by 1 base, leaving 17 bases between them. CDR3 length: 16 residues. Germline values: CDR1 MNHEY, CDR2 SMNVEV (reference sequence).

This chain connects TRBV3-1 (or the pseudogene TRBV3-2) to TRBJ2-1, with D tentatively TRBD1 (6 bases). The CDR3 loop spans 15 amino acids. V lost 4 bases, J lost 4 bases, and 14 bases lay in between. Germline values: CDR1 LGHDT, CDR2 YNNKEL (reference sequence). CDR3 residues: CASSPPGHPYNEQFF. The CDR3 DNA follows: TGTGCCAGCAGCCCCCCGGGACACCCTTACAATGAGCAGTTCTTC.

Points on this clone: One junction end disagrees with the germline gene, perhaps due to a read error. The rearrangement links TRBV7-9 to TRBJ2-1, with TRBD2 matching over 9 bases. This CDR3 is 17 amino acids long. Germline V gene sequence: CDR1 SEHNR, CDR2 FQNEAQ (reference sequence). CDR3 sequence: CAISTSSGGSSYNEQFF. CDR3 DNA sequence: TGTGCCATCAGCACGTCGAGCGGGGGGAGCTCCTACAATGAGCAGTTCTTC.

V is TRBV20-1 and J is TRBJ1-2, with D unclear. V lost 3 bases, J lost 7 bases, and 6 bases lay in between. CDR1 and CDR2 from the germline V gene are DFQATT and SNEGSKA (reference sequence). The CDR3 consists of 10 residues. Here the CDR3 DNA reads TGCAGTGCTAGGTCCAGTGGCTACACCTTC. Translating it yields CSARSSGYTF.